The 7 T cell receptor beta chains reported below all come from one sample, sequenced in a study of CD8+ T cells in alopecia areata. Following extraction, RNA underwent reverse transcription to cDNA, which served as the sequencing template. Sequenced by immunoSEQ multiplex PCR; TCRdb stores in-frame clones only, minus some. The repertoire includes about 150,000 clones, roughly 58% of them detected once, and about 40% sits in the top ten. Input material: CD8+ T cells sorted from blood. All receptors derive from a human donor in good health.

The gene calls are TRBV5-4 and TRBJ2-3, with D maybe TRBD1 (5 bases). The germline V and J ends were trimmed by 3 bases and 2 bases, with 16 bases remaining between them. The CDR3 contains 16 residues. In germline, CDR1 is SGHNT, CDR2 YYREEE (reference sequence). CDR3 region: CASSSWGRTSTDTQYF. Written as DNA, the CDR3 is TGTGCCAGCAGCTCGTGGGGCAGGACGTCCACAGATACGCAGTATTTT.

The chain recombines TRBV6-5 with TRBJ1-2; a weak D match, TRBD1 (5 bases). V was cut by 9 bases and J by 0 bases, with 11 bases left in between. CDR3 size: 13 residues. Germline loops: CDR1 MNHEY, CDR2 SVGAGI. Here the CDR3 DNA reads TGTGCCAGTTCCGTGGGACCTAACTATGGCTACACCTTC. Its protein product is CASSVGPNYGYTF.

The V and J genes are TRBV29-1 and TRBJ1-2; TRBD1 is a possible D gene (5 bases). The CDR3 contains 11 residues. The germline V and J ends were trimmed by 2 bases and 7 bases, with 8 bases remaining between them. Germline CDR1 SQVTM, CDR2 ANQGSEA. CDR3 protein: CSVERRVGYTF. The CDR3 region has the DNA TGCAGCGTTGAACGCAGGGTTGGCTACACCTTC.

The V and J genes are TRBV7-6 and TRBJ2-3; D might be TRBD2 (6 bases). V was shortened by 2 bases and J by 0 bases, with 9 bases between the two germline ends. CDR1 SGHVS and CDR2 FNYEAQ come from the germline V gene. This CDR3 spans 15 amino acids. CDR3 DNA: TGTGCCAGCAGCTTAAGCGGGTACAGCACAGATACGCAGTATTTT. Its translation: CASSLSGYSTDTQYF.

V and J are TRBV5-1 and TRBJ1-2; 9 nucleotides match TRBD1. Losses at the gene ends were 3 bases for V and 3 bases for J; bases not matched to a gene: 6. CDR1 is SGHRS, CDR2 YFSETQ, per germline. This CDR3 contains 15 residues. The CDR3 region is CASSSGQGPYYGYTF. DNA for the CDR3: TGCGCCAGCAGCTCGGGACAGGGACCTTACTATGGCTACACCTTC.

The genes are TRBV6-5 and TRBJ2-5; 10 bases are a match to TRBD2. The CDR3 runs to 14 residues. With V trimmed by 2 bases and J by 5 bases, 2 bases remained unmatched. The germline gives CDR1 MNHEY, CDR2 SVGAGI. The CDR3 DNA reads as TGTGCCAGCAGTTACCTAGCGGGAGAGGAGACCCAGTACTTC. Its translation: CASSYLAGEETQYF.

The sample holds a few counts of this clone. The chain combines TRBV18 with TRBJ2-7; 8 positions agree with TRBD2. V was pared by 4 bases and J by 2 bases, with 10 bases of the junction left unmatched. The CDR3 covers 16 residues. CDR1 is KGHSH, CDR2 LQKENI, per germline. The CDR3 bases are TGTGCCAGCTCACAACTCAATAGCGGGGCTACCTACGAGCAGTACTTC. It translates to CASSQLNSGATYEQYF.